One sample yielded the 15 T cell receptor beta chains listed below, sequenced in a study of T cell responses to AZD1222 COVID-19 vaccine (dated by TCRdb to about 2021). Per the publication, the time point label means: baseline before first vaccination. Preparation of the library involved the immunoSEQ multiplex PCR assay. TCRdb took over this immuneACCESS table, retaining in-frame rearrangements with V and J assigned. Such tables are incomplete; in checked studies, under half of the missing clones stem from an unresolved V gene, and the remainder is unexplained. The sample yields about 190,000 clones; almost 95% were counted once. The ten largest account for roughly 1.4% of the sample. The starting material was peripheral blood, obtained on day 0 of AZD1222 vaccination. These receptors all stem from an adult in good health.

The chain recombines TRBV13 with TRBJ1-5; no definite D call. Germline lookup yields CDR1 PRHDT and CDR2 FYEKMQ (reference sequence). Trimming left V 5 bases short and J 2 bases short, with 10 bases between. The CDR3 loop spans 14 amino acids. This CDR3 is CASSPHGGNQPQHF. As DNA, the CDR3 is TGTGCCAGCAGCCCCCATGGGGGCAATCAGCCCCAGCATTTT. The complete variable domain, with remaining parts taken from reference TRBV13 and TRBJ1-5, reads AAGVIQSPRHLIKEKRETATLKCYPIPRHDTVYWYQQGPGQDPQFLISFYEKMQSDKGSIPDRFSAQQFSDYHSELNMSSLELGDSALYFCASSPHGGNQPQHFGDGTRLSIL.

The gene calls are TRBV18 and TRBJ1-2; 8 positions match TRBD1. The CDR3 contains 15 residues. J gave up 5 bases and V 6 bases, and 11 bases lay outside the gene matches. Germline values: CDR1 KGHSH, CDR2 LQKENI. The CDR3, as DNA: TGTGCCAGCTCCTCCGCGGACAGGGTTCGTTATGGCTACACCTTC. It codes for CASSSADRVRYGYTF. Full variable domain (outside the CDR3, taken from reference TRBV18 and TRBJ1-2): NAGVMQNPRHLVRRRGQEARLRCSPMKGHSHVYWYRQLPEEGLKFMVYLQKENIIDESGMPKERFSAEFPKEGPSILRIQQVVRGDSAAYFCASSSADRVRYGYTFGSGTRLTVV.

This chain uses TRBV18 with TRBJ1-2; 12 nucleotides match TRBD1. Germline loops: CDR1 KGHSH, CDR2 LQKENI. V lost 3 bases and J lost 4; bases outside the gene matches: 3. This CDR3 comprises 15 residues. The CDR3 loop is CASSPGTGGVYGYTF. In nucleotides, the CDR3 is TGTGCCAGCTCACCCGGGACAGGGGGCGTCTATGGCTACACCTTC.

The chain joins TRBV7-2 to TRBJ2-7; D may be TRBD2 (6 bases). V lost 1 base, J lost 1 base, and 17 bases lay in between. The CDR3 sequence is 17 residues long. Germline V gene lookup returns CDR1 SGHTA and CDR2 FQGNSA. DNA of the CDR3: TGTGCCAGCAGCTTAGTCGGAGGGTTCGAGGCATCCTACGAGCAGTACTTC. Translating it yields CASSLVGGFEASYEQYF.

This chain joins TRBV11-2 and TRBJ2-1; TRBD2 aligns across 9 bases. The CDR3 has 15 residues. Germline V CDR1 and CDR2: SGHAT, FQNNGV. The V and J ends lost 6 bases and 5 bases, in that order; junction bases with no gene match: 8. The CDR3 loop is CASSSERGAHNEQFF. As DNA, the CDR3 is TGTGCCAGCAGTTCTGAGCGGGGGGCACACAATGAGCAGTTCTTC.

This clone showed up just once. The chain combines TRBV28 with TRBJ1-1, with D uncertain. V lost 2 bases and J lost 7, with 11 bases in between. The germline gives CDR1 MDHEN, CDR2 SYDVKM. The CDR3 covers 13 residues. The chain's CDR3 is CASSLGGLGEAFF. The CDR3, as DNA: TGTGCCAGCAGTTTAGGAGGCCTGGGTGAAGCTTTCTTT.

The chain combines TRBV6-4 with TRBJ1-6; D ambiguous. Trimming pared 7 bases from V and 10 bases from J, leaving 20 bases between. Looked up from germline, CDR1 is MRHNA and CDR2 is SNTAGT. CDR3 length equals 15 residues. CDR3 region: CASIGLGDPESPLHF. The CDR3 region has the DNA TGTGCCAGCATAGGTCTGGGCGATCCGGAATCACCCCTCCACTTT.

This chain connects TRBV19 to TRBJ1-5; D not certain. The V end lost 2 bases, the J end lost 7 bases, and 15 bases lay between the germline ends. From germline, CDR1 is LNHDA and CDR2 SQIVND (reference sequence). This CDR3 region has 15 residues. The CDR3 region has the DNA TGTGCCAGTAGTATATACCGGGGAGCGGGACAGCCCCAGCATTTT. It specifies CASSIYRGAGQPQHF.

The J gene is TRBJ2-5, the V gene TRBV3-1 (or the pseudogene TRBV3-2), with D unclear. Germline lookup yields CDR1 LGHDT and CDR2 YNNKEL (reference sequence). The CDR3 sequence is 12 residues long. The V end lost 4 bases, the J end lost 3 bases, and 6 bases lay between the germline ends. The CDR3 region has the DNA TGTGCCAGCAGCCTCGTGGAAGAGACCCAGTACTTC. Translation: CASSLVEETQYF.

The DNA for the CDR3 is TGTGCCAGTAGTATAGACTCCGACAGGGGTAGGTCACCCCTCCACTTT. It yields the protein CASSIDSDRGRSPLHF. V is TRBV19 and J is TRBJ1-6; 8 bases align to TRBD1. Per germline, CDR1 LNHDA and CDR2 SQIVND (reference sequence). The CDR3 has 16 residues. Trimming at V came to 0 bases and at J to 10 bases, leaving 8 bases not matched to a gene.

The CDR3 bases are TGTGCCAGCAGTTTATCCGGGACTAGCGGGGGGGGCACGGTAGATACGCAGTATTTT. Translating it yields CASSLSGTSGGGTVDTQYF. This chain links TRBV27 with TRBJ2-3; 16 positions match TRBD2. The V gene end was trimmed by 0 bases and the J gene end by 5 bases; junction bases not matched to a gene: 8. The CDR3 is 19 residues long. Germline V gene sequence: CDR1 MNHEY, CDR2 SMNVEV (reference sequence).

The rearrangement joins TRBV19 to TRBJ1-1, with a tentative D call TRBD1 (6 bases). The CDR3 contains 12 residues. Germline CDR1 is LNHDA and CDR2 is SQIVND (reference sequence). Trimming left V 9 bases short and J 1 base short, with 9 bases between. The CDR3 here is CARGGENTEAFF. In DNA, the CDR3 is TGTGCCAGAGGGGGGGAGAACACTGAAGCTTTCTTT.

The chain links TRBV28 to TRBJ2-1; TRBD2 agrees at 9 bases. Germline V lookup: CDR1 MDHEN, CDR2 SYDVKM. J was trimmed by 4 bases and V by 5 bases; bases with no gene match: 9. CDR3 length equals 16 residues. Here the CDR3 DNA reads TGTGCCAGCAGTCCAACTGCGGGGGGGCGATACAATGAGCAGTTCTTC. Its protein product is CASSPTAGGRYNEQFF.

CDR3 region: CASSLGWGDSYNEQFF. The CDR3 bases are TGTGCCAGTAGCCTTGGTTGGGGGGACTCCTACAATGAGCAGTTCTTC. The genes are TRBV19 and TRBJ2-1; D may be TRBD2 (6 bases). Per germline, CDR1 LNHDA and CDR2 SQIVND (reference sequence). This CDR3 is built from 16 residues. Trimming pared 6 bases from V and 0 bases from J, leaving 15 bases between.

The chain uses TRBV7-6 and TRBJ2-7; 10 bases are shared with TRBD2. Looked up from germline, CDR1 is SGHVS and CDR2 is FNYEAQ. J lost 2 bases, V lost 5 bases, and 6 bases had no gene match. The length of the CDR3 is 15 residues. The CDR3 DNA reads as TGTGCCAGCAGCCCCCTAGCGGGGGCCGCCTACGAGCAGTACTTC. This translates into CASSPLAGAAYEQYF.